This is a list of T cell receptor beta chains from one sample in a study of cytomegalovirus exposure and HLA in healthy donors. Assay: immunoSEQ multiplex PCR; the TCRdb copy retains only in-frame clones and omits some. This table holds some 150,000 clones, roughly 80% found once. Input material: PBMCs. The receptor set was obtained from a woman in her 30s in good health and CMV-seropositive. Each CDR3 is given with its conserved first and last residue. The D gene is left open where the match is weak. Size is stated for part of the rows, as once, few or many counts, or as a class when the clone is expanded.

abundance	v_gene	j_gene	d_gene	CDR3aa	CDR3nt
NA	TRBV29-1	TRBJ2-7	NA	CSVGRTVPYEQYF	TGCAGCGTTGGAAGGACAGTACCCTACGAGCAGTACTTC
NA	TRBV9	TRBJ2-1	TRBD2	CASSVSGGVNEQFF	TGTGCCAGCAGCGTCAGCGGGGGGGTCAATGAGCAGTTCTTC
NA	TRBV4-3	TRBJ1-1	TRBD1	CASSQDRGTVTEAFF	TGCGCCAGCAGCCAAGATCGAGGGACAGTCACTGAAGCTTTCTTT
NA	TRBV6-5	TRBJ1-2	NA	CASSSGMNYGYTF	TGTGCCAGCAGTTCAGGGATGAACTATGGCTACACCTTC
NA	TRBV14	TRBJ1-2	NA	CASSQDPPGPGYTF	TGTGCCAGCAGCCAAGACCCCCCAGGGCCCGGCTACACCTTC
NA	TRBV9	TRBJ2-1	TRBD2	CASSARGDSYNEQFF	TGTGCCAGCAGCGCACGGGGGGACTCCTACAATGAGCAGTTCTTC
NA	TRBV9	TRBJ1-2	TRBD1	CASSPRIPGQGGYGYTF	TGTGCCAGCAGCCCCCGAATTCCCGGACAGGGGGGCTATGGCTACACCTTC
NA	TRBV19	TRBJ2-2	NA	CASSIRRAADTGELFF	TGTGCCAGTAGTATTAGGAGGGCGGCTGACACCGGGGAGCTGTTTTTT
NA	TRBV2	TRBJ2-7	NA	CASSEDRYEQYF	TGTGCCAGCAGTGAAGATCGCTACGAGCAGTACTTC
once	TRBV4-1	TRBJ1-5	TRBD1	CASSLLPQGVIQPQHF	TGCGCCAGCAGCCTACTACCTCAGGGGGTGATTCAGCCCCAGCATTTT
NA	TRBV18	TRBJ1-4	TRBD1	CASSPPDRGNEKLFF	TGTGCCAGCTCACCACCAGACAGGGGGAATGAAAAACTGTTTTTT
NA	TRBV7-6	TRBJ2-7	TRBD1	CASSSLTGGSYEQYF	TGTGCCAGCAGCTCCTTAACAGGGGGCTCCTACGAGCAGTACTTC
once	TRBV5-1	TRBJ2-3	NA	CASSLARDTQYF	TGCGCCAGCAGCTTGGCGCGGGATACGCAGTATTTT
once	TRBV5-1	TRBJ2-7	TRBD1	CASSRDSDRYEQYF	TGCGCCAGCAGCCGGGACAGTGATCGCTACGAGCAGTACTTC
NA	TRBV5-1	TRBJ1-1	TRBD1	CASSLAGTGAKAFF	TGCGCCAGCAGCTTGGCCGGGACAGGGGCCAAAGCTTTCTTT
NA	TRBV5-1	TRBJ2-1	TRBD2	CASSWGTSRSSYNEQFF	TGCGCCAGCAGCTGGGGGACTAGCCGGAGCTCCTACAATGAGCAGTTCTTC
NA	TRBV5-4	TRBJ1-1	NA	CASSKISRDTEAFF	TGTGCCAGCAGCAAAATCTCCAGGGACACTGAAGCTTTCTTT
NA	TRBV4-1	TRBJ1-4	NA	CASSQTPWAGQTTF	TGCGCCAGCAGCCAAACCCCATGGGCCGGACAGACTACTTTT
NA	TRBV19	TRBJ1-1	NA	CASGWAGREAFF	TGTGCCAGTGGGTGGGCAGGGCGTGAAGCTTTCTTT
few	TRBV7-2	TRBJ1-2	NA	CASSPSLGDGYTF	TGTGCCAGCAGCCCGTCCTTAGGGGATGGCTACACCTTC
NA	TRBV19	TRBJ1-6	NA	CASSPGNHYNSPLHF	TGTGCCAGTAGCCCCGGGAACCACTATAATTCACCCCTCCACTTT
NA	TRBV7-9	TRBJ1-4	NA	CSSSSGNGKLFF	TGTTCCAGCAGCTCCGGGAATGGAAAACTGTTTTTT
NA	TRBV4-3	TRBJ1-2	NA	CASSHQGIGGYTF	TGCGCCAGCAGCCACCAGGGAATTGGTGGCTACACCTTC
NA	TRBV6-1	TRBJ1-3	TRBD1	CASSGTGFSGNTIYF	TGTGCCAGCAGTGGGACAGGGTTCTCTGGAAACACCATATATTTT
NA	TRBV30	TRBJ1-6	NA	CAWASGGKLPLHF	TGTGCCTGGGCGTCTGGGGGGAAATTACCCCTCCACTTT
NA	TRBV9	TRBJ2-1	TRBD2	CASSVGTTFNEQFF	TGTGCCAGCAGCGTCGGGACTACATTCAATGAGCAGTTCTTC
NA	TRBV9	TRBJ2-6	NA	CASSVGDRANVLTF	TGTGCCAGCAGCGTAGGGGACAGGGCCAACGTCCTGACTTTC
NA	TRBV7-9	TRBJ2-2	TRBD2	CASSLLAGVNTGELFF	TGTGCCAGCAGCTTGCTAGCGGGGGTGAACACCGGGGAGCTGTTTTTT
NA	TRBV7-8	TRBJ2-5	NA	CASSLGFTYRVGDQETQYF	TGTGCCAGCAGCTTAGGTTTCACTTACAGGGTGGGCGACCAAGAGACCCAGTACTTC
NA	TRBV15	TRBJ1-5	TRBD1	CATSASGTGVMGNQPQHF	TGTGCCACCAGCGCATCCGGGACAGGGGTTATGGGCAATCAGCCCCAGCATTTT
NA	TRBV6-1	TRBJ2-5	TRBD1	CAILRQGWETQYF	TGTGCCATCCTAAGACAGGGTTGGGAGACCCAGTACTTC
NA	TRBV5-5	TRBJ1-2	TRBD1	CASSLGRDRVNYGYTF	TGTGCCAGCAGCTTGGGTAGGGACAGGGTGAACTATGGCTACACCTTC
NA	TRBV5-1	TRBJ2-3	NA	CASSLGGVGTDTQYF	TGCGCCAGCAGCTTGGGGGGCGTGGGCACAGATACGCAGTATTTT
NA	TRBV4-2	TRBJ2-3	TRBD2	CASRQRQGRGEADTQYF	TGTGCCAGCAGGCAAAGGCAGGGACGGGGGGAAGCAGATACGCAGTATTTT
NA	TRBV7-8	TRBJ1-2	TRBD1	CASSKNRGPRANYGYTF	TGTGCCAGCAGCAAAAACAGGGGACCCCGTGCTAACTATGGCTACACCTTC
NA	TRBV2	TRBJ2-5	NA	CASSERQFQETQYF	TGTGCCAGCAGTGAGAGACAGTTCCAAGAGACCCAGTACTTC
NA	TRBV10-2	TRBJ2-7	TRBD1	CASSENRGYSYEQYF	TGCGCCAGCAGTGAGAACAGGGGTTACTCCTACGAGCAGTACTTC
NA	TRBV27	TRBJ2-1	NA	CASSSVGGGNEQFF	TGTGCCAGCAGTTCCGTTGGGGGCGGCAATGAGCAGTTCTTC
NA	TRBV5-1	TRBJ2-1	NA	CASSPGWGSYNEQFF	TGCGCCAGCAGCCCAGGGTGGGGCTCCTACAATGAGCAGTTCTTC
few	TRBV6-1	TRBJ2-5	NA	CASSDSLRASVRETQYF	TGTGCCAGCAGTGACAGTCTACGAGCGTCCGTTCGAGAGACCCAGTACTTC
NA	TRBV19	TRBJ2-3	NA	CASSIRAATDTQYF	TGTGCCAGTAGTATAAGAGCGGCCACAGATACGCAGTATTTT
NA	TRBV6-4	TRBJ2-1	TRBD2	CASSGGTSAYNEQFF	TGTGCCAGCAGCGGGGGGACTAGCGCCTACAATGAGCAGTTCTTC
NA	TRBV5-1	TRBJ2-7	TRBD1	CASSHSQGRSYEQYF	TGCGCCAGCAGCCATTCACAGGGGCGATCCTACGAGCAGTACTTC
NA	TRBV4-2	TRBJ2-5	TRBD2	CASSSLTGGRETQYF	TGTGCCAGCAGCTCCCTGACGGGGGGTCGAGAGACCCAGTACTTC
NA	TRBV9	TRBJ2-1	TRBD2	CASSVALERGGPDEQFF	TGTGCCAGCAGCGTAGCCTTGGAGCGGGGGGGCCCGGATGAGCAGTTCTTC
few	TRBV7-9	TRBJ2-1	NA	CASSFGYNEQFF	TGTGCCAGCAGCTTCGGTTACAATGAGCAGTTCTTC
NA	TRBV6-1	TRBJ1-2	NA	CASSEALNGYTF	TGTGCCAGCAGTGAAGCATTAAATGGCTACACCTTC
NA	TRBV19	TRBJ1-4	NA	CASDRDFNEKLFF	TGTGCCAGTGACCGGGACTTTAATGAAAAACTGTTTTTT
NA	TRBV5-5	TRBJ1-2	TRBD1	CASSLSKDREGYGYTF	TGTGCCAGCAGCTTGAGCAAAGACAGGGAAGGGTATGGCTACACCTTC
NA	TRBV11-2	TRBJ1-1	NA	CASSLRYTGTTEAFF	TGTGCCAGCAGCCTTCGTTATACAGGGACCACTGAAGCTTTCTTT
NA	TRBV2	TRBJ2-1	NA	CASSSRTVNNEQFF	TGTGCCAGCAGTTCTCGGACAGTCAACAATGAGCAGTTCTTC
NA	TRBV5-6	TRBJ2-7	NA	CASSSRQVSSHEQYF	TGTGCCAGCAGCTCCCGACAGGTGTCCTCCCACGAGCAGTACTTC
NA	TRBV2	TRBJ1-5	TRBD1	CASSSTDRANSNQPQHF	TGTGCCAGCAGTAGTACGGACAGGGCAAATAGCAATCAGCCCCAGCATTTT